Below, 11 T cell receptor beta chains from the same sample are listed, as sequenced in a study of T cell responses to AZD1222 COVID-19 vaccine. TCRdb's table, derived via immunoSEQ multiplex PCR, lists solely in-frame clones and lacks some. The table lists around 130,000 clones, about 86% of them singletons. The specimen comprised peripheral blood, sampled on day 0 of AZD1222 vaccination. The origin of the receptors is an adult in good health.

The rearrangement links TRBV4-1 to TRBJ1-5; D uncertain. With 1 base removed from V and 4 bases from J, the gap between germline ends came to 14 bases. The CDR3 has 16 residues. The V gene's germline CDR1 is MGHRA and CDR2 YSYEKL. The CDR3 nucleotides read TGCGCCAGCAGCCAAGGTGCACCCATAGGGAATCAGCCCCAGCATTTT. Translating it yields CASSQGAPIGNQPQHF.

The DNA for the CDR3 is TGTGCCAGCAGCTTAGAGGCTAGCGGCAACACAGATACGCAGTATTTT. Its translation: CASSLEASGNTDTQYF. V and J are TRBV7-7 and TRBJ2-3; TRBD2 matches 7 bases. This CDR3 is 16 amino acids long. Looked up from germline, CDR1 is SSHAT and CDR2 is FNYEAQ (reference sequence). Trimming took 1 base from V and 2 from J; bases not matched to a gene: 6.

This rearrangement joins TRBV6-4 to TRBJ2-6; TRBD2 aligns across 10 bases. This CDR3 has 17 residues. Germline V CDR1 and CDR2: MRHNA, SNTAGT. With 3 bases clipped from V and 4 bases from J, the junction kept 6 bases outside the gene matches. CDR3 DNA sequence: TGTGCCAGCAGTGAGGGTCTAGCGGGGGACGGGGCCAACGTCCTGACTTTC. Translating gives CASSEGLAGDGANVLTF.

This clone was observed many times. In the same sample, other DNA sequences code for this CDR3. The V call is TRBV29-1, the J call TRBJ1-2; no firm D call. The germline gives CDR1 SQVTM, CDR2 ANQGSEA. The ends were cut back, 1 base at V and 7 bases at J, with 1 base in the middle. This CDR3 has 9 amino acids. The CDR3 coding sequence is TGCAGCGTTGAAGGTGGCTACACCTTC. As protein: CSVEGGYTF. Based on the CDR3 plus reference TRBV29-1 and TRBJ1-2, the full variable domain is SAVISQKPSRDICQRGTSLTIQCQVDSQVTMMFWYRQQPGQSLTLIATANQGSEATYESGFVIDKFPISRPNLTFSTLTVSNMSPEDSSIYLCSVEGGYTFGSGTRLTVV.

The rearrangement joins TRBV19 to TRBJ1-1; no reliable D call. The CDR3 loop spans 15 amino acids. CDR1 and CDR2 (germline): LNHDA, SQIVND (reference sequence). With 7 bases removed from V and 1 base from J, the gap between germline ends came to 16 bases. CDR3 in amino acids: CASTAKWGGNTEAFF. The CDR3, as DNA: TGTGCCAGTACCGCAAAGTGGGGAGGGAACACTGAAGCTTTCTTT.

This clone was seen a single time. This sequence joins TRBV27 and TRBJ2-1, with 14 nucleotides matching TRBD2. This CDR3 comprises 19 residues. Trimming took 4 bases from V and 8 from J; bases not matched to a gene: 16. Germline lookup yields CDR1 MNHEY and CDR2 SMNVEV (reference sequence). The CDR3 loop reads CASSSEGLAGGRLYYEQFF. The CDR3 DNA is TGTGCCAGCAGTTCTGAAGGACTAGCGGGGGGCCGGTTGTATTATGAGCAGTTCTTC.

The chain joins TRBV6-4 to TRBJ1-5; D remains unclear. V was trimmed by 6 bases and J by 5 bases, leaving 11 bases between them. This CDR3 has 13 amino acids. Germline CDR1 MRHNA, CDR2 SNTAGT. As DNA, the CDR3 is TGTGCCAGCAGCCCCGAGGCTCATCAGCCCCAGCATTTT. Its translation: CASSPEAHQPQHF.

The V gene is TRBV9, the J gene TRBJ2-3; possibly TRBD1 for D (5 bases). Germline V gene sequence: CDR1 SGDLS, CDR2 YYNGEE. This CDR3 is built from 15 residues. Deletions cut 3 bases from V and 3 bases from J, with 14 bases between. The CDR3 loop is CASSGGGAGTDTQYF. For the CDR3, the DNA is TGTGCCAGCAGCGGTGGTGGGGCTGGAACAGATACGCAGTATTTT.

This rearrangement joins TRBV10-2 to TRBJ1-1; 7 nucleotides align to TRBD1. The CDR3 spans 13 residues. Germline assignment: CDR1 WSHSY and CDR2 SAAADI. J gave up 4 bases and V 5 bases, and 4 bases lay outside the gene matches. The CDR3 nucleotides are TGCGCCAGCAGTCAAGACAGGGTCACTGAAGCTTTCTTT. This sequence encodes CASSQDRVTEAFF.

The chain is built from TRBV6-4 and TRBJ1-5; 10 positions agree with TRBD1. The length of the CDR3 is 15 residues. In germline, CDR1 is MRHNA, CDR2 SNTAGT. Trimming cost V 3 bases and J 4 bases; bases outside gene matches: 3. The CDR3 DNA is TGTGCCAGCAGTGAAGGACAGGGGGGGAATCAGCCCCAGCATTTT. This codes for CASSEGQGGNQPQHF.

V usage is TRBV3-1 (or the pseudogene TRBV3-2) and J usage is TRBJ1-1; 9 bases line up with TRBD1. The CDR3 is 14 residues long. Germline trimming cut 4 bases from V and 5 bases from J; bases unmatched to any gene: 5. Germline CDR1 is LGHDT and CDR2 is YNNKEL (reference sequence). CDR3 in amino acids: CASSPWDRETEAFF. The DNA for the CDR3 is TGTGCCAGCAGCCCATGGGACAGGGAGACTGAAGCTTTCTTT.